The 13 T cell receptor beta chains below were found in one sample sequenced in a study of T cell responses to AZD1222 COVID-19 vaccine. Clones were sequenced by immunoSEQ multiplex PCR, and TCRdb holds only the in-frame ones, with some missing. This table has 130,000 or so clones, 80% to 90% appearing once. The sequencing here drew on peripheral blood, taken on day 0 of AZD1222 vaccination. The receptors originated from an adult in good health.

The rearrangement links TRBV10-3 to TRBJ1-2; 10 bases map to TRBD1. The trim removed 4 bases at V and 6 bases at J, leaving 2 bases unmatched. The length of the CDR3 is 13 residues. Germline CDR1 ENHRY, CDR2 SYGVKD. This CDR3 reads CAISAGTGDGYTF. CDR3 nucleotide sequence: TGTGCCATCAGTGCGGGGACAGGGGATGGCTACACCTTC.

V is TRBV29-1 and J is TRBJ2-3; 9 positions match TRBD2. The CDR3 length is 13 residues. Trimming cost V 5 bases and J 6 bases; bases outside gene matches: 6. Per germline, CDR1 SQVTM and CDR2 ANQGSEA. CDR3 protein: CSVTSGSFDTQYF. The CDR3 coding sequence is TGCAGCGTTACTAGCGGGTCGTTCGATACGCAGTATTTT.

The chain couples TRBV5-5 to TRBJ1-1; the D is unclear. The V end was cut by 0 bases, the J end by 0 bases, with 6 bases between. Germline assignment: CDR1 SGHKS and CDR2 YYEKEE (reference sequence). The CDR3 is 14 amino acids. The CDR3 DNA reads TGTGCCAGCAGCTTGGACTCAATGAACACTGAAGCTTTCTTT. Encoded protein: CASSLDSMNTEAFF.

V usage is TRBV2 and J usage is TRBJ1-2; D call uncertain. The V and J ends lost 1 base and 4 bases respectively, with 10 bases between them. Germline CDR1 is SNHLY and CDR2 is FYNNEI. The CDR3 totals 14 residues. The CDR3 DNA sequence: TGTGCCAGCAGTGAAGGTACGGAGGTCTATGGCTACACCTTC. It specifies CASSEGTEVYGYTF.

The rearrangement uses TRBV12-3 or TRBV12-4 and TRBJ2-7; unclear D gene. CDR3 length: 10 residues. Trimming cost V 10 bases and J 4 bases, with 8 bases left between them. As DNA, the CDR3 is TGTGCCACCGCGGATTACGAGCAGTACTTC. Protein sequence: CATADYEQYF.

This chain links TRBV7-7 with TRBJ2-3, with 10 bases fitting TRBD2. The CDR3 contains 15 residues. V was pared by 5 bases and J by 3 bases, with 5 bases of the junction left unmatched. CDR1 SSHAT and CDR2 FNYEAQ come from the germline V gene (reference sequence). Here the CDR3 reads CASSPSGRGTDTQYF. CDR3 nucleotides: TGTGCCAGCAGCCCTAGCGGGAGAGGGACAGATACGCAGTATTTT.

CDR3 coding DNA: TGTGCCAGCAGTGTGGCGGTGGCGGGGTCCTACGAGCAGTACTTC. Translating gives CASSVAVAGSYEQYF. V usage is TRBV27 and J usage is TRBJ2-7, with a weak D call TRBD2 (6 bases). This CDR3 region has 15 residues. CDR1 is MNHEY, CDR2 SMNVEV, per germline (reference sequence). V lost 5 bases to trimming and J lost 1 base, with 15 bases between them.

The chain has TRBV27 and TRBJ1-6; a possible D gene is TRBD1 (5 bases). CDR1 is MNHEY, CDR2 SMNVEV, per germline (reference sequence). The CDR3 has 14 residues. V lost 6 bases and J lost 7, with 13 bases in between. In DNA, the CDR3 is TGTGCCAGCAGGACAACAGGAGGGAATTCACCCCTCCACTTT. Encoded protein: CASRTTGGNSPLHF.

The CDR3 bases are TGTGCCAGCAGCTTGCTGGAAAACGAAAAACTGTTTTTT. Translating it yields CASSLLENEKLFF. J is TRBJ1-4 and V is TRBV5-5; unclear D gene. Germline CDR1 SGHKS, CDR2 YYEKEE (reference sequence). Trimming removed 1 base at V and 8 bases at J, with 9 bases between. The CDR3 runs to 13 residues.

J is TRBJ1-4 and V is TRBV18; 9 bases are shared with TRBD1. This CDR3 is 17 amino acids long. J was trimmed by 0 bases and V by 2 bases; bases with no gene match: 4. CDR1 is KGHSH, CDR2 LQKENI, per germline. The CDR3 region has the DNA TGTGCCAGCTCACCATTGACAGGGGGAGCAACTAATGAAAAACTGTTTTTT. It codes for CASSPLTGGATNEKLFF.

The chain carries TRBV18 and TRBJ2-2; either TRBD1 or TRBD2 may fit D (6 bases each). Trimming took 2 bases from V and 1 from J, leaving 11 bases between them. Germline V gene lookup returns CDR1 KGHSH and CDR2 LQKENI. This CDR3 is built from 16 residues. In DNA, the CDR3 is TGTGCCAGCTCACCAGTCGGGGGCTTGAACACCGGGGAGCTGTTTTTT. Encoded protein: CASSPVGGLNTGELFF.

This clone was counted only a few times. This chain joins TRBV6-2 or TRBV6-3 and TRBJ1-2; D gene uncertain. Per germline, CDR1 MNHEY and CDR2 SVGEGT. Trimming pared 2 bases from V and 8 bases from J, leaving 18 bases between. CDR3 length: 15 amino acids. CDR3 nucleotides: TGTGCCAGCAGTTACCGGGGAGCCACCGAGAAGGGCTACACCTTC. Residues: CASSYRGATEKGYTF.

The gene calls are TRBV27 and TRBJ1-5; TRBD1 might be the D (5 bases). The CDR3 contains 14 residues. Between the trimmed V and J ends, which lost 2 bases and 7 bases, there was a span of 12 bases. CDR1 is MNHEY and CDR2 is SMNVEV in the germline V gene (reference sequence). CDR3 residues: CASSLDRGGQPQHF. CDR3 in DNA: TGTGCCAGCAGTTTAGATAGGGGTGGACAGCCCCAGCATTTT.